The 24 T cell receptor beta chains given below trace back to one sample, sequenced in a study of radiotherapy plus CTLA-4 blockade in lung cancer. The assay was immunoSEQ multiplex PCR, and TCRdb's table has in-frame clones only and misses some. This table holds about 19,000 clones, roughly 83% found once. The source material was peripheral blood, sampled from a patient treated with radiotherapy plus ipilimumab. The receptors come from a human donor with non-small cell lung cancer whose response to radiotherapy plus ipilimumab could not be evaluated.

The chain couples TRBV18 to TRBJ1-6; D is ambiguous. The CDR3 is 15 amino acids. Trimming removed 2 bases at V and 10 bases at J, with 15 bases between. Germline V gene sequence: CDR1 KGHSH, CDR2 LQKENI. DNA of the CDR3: TGTGCCAGCTCACCAACCGCGGCGAGACGGTCACCCCTCCACTTT. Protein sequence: CASSPTAARRSPLHF.

The CDR3 sequence: CASTDSFYGYTF. CDR3 in DNA: TGTGCCAGCACCGACAGCTTCTATGGCTACACCTTC. The V call is TRBV2, the J call TRBJ1-2; D is perhaps TRBD1 (5 bases). Trimming shortened V by 7 bases and J by 4 bases, and 10 bases separated the two germline ends. The CDR3 spans 12 residues. Germline lookup yields CDR1 SNHLY and CDR2 FYNNEI.

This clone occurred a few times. DNA for the CDR3: TGTGCCAGCAGCGCCGGTCGCCTTTCCTATGGCTACACCTTC. This encodes CASSAGRLSYGYTF. This chain joins TRBV5-6 and TRBJ1-2; D not certain. This CDR3 is 14 amino acids long. In germline, CDR1 is SGHDT, CDR2 YYEEEE. Trimming removed 4 bases at V and 4 bases at J, with 14 bases between.

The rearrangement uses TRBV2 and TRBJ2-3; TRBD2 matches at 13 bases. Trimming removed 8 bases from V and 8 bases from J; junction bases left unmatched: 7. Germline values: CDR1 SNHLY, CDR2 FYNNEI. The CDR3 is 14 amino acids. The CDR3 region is CASGLAGAFGTQYF. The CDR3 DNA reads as TGTGCCAGCGGACTAGCGGGGGCCTTCGGTACGCAGTATTTT.

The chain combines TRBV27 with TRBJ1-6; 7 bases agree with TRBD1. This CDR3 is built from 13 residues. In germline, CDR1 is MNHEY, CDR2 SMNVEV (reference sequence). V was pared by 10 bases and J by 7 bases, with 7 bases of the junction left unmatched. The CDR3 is CATRGTNNSPLHF. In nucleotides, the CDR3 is TGTGCCACCAGGGGGACAAACAATTCACCCCTCCACTTT.

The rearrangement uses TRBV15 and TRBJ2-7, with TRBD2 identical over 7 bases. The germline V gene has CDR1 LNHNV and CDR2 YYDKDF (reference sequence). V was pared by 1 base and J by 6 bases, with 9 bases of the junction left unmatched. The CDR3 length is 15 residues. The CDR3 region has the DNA TGTGCCACCAGCAGAGGGGAGGGACTTAATCCCGAGCAGTACTTC. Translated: CATSRGEGLNPEQYF.

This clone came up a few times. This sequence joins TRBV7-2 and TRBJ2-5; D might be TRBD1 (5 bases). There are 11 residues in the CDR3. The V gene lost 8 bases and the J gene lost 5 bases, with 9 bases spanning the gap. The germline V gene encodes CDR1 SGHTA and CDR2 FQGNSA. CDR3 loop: CASQGRETQYF. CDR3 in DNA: TGTGCCAGCCAGGGTCGGGAGACCCAGTACTTC.

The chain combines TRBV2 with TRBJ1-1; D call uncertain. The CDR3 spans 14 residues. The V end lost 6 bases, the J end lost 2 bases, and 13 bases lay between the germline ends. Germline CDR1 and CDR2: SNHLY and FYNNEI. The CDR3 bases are TGTGCCAGCAGGGAGGGAAGGCTTAACACTGAAGCTTTCTTT. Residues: CASREGRLNTEAFF. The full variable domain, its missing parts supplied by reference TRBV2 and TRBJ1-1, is EPEVTQTPSHQVTQMGQEVILRCVPISNHLYFYWYRQILGQKVEFLVSFYNNEISEKSEIFDDQFSVERPDGSNFTLKIRSTKLEDSAMYFCASREGRLNTEAFFGQGTRLTVV.

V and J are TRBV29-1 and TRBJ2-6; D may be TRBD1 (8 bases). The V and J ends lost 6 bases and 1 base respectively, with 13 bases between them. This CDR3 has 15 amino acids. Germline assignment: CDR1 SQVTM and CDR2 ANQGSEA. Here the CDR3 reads CSVQGGASGANVLTF. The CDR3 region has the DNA TGCAGCGTACAGGGGGGGGCTTCTGGGGCCAACGTCCTGACTTTC.

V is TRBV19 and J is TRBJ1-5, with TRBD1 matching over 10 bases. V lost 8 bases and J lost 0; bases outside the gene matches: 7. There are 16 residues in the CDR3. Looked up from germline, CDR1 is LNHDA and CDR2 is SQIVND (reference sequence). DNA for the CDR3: TGTGCCAGTCGGACAGGGGGTCACAATAGCAATCAGCCCCAGCATTTT. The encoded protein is CASRTGGHNSNQPQHF.

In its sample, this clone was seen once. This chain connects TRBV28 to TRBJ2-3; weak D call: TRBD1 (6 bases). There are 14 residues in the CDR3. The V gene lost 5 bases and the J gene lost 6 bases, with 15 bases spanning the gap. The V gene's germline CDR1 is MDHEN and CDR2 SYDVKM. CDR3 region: CASSTGTPWDTQYF. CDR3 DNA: TGTGCCAGCAGTACCGGGACACCCTGGGATACGCAGTATTTT.

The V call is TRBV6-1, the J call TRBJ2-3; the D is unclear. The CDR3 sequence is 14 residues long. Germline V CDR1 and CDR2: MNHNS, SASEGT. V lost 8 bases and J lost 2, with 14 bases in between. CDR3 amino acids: CASVERVVTDTQYF. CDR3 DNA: TGTGCCAGCGTTGAACGCGTGGTCACAGATACGCAGTATTTT.

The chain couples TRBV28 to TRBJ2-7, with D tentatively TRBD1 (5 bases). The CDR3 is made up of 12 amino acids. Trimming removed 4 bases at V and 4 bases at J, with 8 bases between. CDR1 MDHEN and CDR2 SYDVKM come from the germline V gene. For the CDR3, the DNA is TGTGCCAGCAGTTCCTACAGGTACGAGCAGTACTTC. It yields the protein CASSSYRYEQYF.

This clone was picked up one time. The CDR3 DNA sequence: TGCGCCAGCAGCTTGGATATGGGCCGCCCTAGCACAGATACGCAGTATTTT. It specifies CASSLDMGRPSTDTQYF. The chain combines TRBV5-1 with TRBJ2-3; D gene uncertain. Trimming stripped 0 bases from V and 0 bases from J, with 14 bases between. From germline, CDR1 is SGHRS and CDR2 YFSETQ. This CDR3 spans 17 amino acids.

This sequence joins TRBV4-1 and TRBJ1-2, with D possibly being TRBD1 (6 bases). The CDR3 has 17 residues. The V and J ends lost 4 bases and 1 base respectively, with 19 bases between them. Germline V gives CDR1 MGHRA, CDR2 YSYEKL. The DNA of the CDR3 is TGCGCCAGCAGCCCGCAGGCCTCCAGGGGTCATAACTATGGCTACACCTTC. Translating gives CASSPQASRGHNYGYTF.

CDR3 DNA sequence: TGTGCCAGTAGGGAGCGGGGGACCTACGAGCAGTACTTC. Translated: CASRERGTYEQYF. The rearrangement uses TRBV19 and TRBJ2-7, with 8 bases matching TRBD2. The CDR3 spans 13 residues. Germline trimming cut 6 bases from V and 2 bases from J; bases unmatched to any gene: 3. CDR1 is LNHDA, CDR2 SQIVND, per germline (reference sequence).

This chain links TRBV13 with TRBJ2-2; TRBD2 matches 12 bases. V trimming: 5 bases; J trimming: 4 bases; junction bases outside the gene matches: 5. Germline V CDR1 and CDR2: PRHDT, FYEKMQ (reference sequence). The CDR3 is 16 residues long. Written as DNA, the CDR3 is TGTGCCAGCAGCCCCCGGACTAGCGGGATCACCGGGGAGCTGTTTTTT. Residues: CASSPRTSGITGELFF.

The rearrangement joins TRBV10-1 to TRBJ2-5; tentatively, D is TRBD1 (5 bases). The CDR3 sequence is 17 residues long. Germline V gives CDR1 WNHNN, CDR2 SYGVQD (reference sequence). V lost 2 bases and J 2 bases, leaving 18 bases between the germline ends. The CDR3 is CASSEGPPTENQETQYF. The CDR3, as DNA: TGCGCCAGCAGTGAGGGGCCGCCGACAGAAAATCAAGAGACCCAGTACTTC.

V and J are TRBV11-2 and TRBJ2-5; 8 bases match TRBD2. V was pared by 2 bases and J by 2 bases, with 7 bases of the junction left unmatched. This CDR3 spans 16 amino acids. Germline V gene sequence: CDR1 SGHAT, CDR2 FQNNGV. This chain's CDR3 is CASSLMGLGRQETQYF. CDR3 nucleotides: TGTGCCAGCAGCTTAATGGGACTAGGTCGACAAGAGACCCAGTACTTC.

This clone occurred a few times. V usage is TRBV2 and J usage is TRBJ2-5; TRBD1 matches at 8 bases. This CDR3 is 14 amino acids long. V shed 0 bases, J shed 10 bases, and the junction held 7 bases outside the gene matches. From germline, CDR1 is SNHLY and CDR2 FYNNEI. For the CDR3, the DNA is TGTGCCAGCAGTGAAGCGAGGACAGGGAGTAGCCAGTACTTC. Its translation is CASSEARTGSSQYF. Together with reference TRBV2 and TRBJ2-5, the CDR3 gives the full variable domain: EPEVTQTPSHQVTQMGQEVILRCVPISNHLYFYWYRQILGQKVEFLVSFYNNEISEKSEIFDDQFSVERPDGSNFTLKIRSTKLEDSAMYFCASSEARTGSSQYFGPGTRLLVL.

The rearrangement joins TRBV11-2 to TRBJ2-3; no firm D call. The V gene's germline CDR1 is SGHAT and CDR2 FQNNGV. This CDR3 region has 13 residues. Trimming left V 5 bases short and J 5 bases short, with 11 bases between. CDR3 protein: CASSTNLRDTQYF. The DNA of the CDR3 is TGTGCCAGCAGCACTAACCTGAGAGATACGCAGTATTTT.

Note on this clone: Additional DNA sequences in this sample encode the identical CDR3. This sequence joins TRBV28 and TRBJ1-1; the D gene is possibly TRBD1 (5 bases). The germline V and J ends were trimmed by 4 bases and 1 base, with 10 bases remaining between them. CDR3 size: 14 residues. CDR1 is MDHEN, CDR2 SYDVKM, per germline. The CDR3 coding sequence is TGTGCCAGCAGTTCCCCCGGGGGGAACACTGAAGCTTTCTTT. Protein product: CASSSPGGNTEAFF.

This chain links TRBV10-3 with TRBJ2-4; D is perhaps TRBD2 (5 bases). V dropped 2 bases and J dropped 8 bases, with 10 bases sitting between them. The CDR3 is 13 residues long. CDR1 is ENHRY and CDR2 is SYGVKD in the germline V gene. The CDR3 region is CAISESGSYIQYF. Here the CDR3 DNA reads TGTGCCATCAGTGAGAGCGGAAGCTACATTCAGTACTTC.

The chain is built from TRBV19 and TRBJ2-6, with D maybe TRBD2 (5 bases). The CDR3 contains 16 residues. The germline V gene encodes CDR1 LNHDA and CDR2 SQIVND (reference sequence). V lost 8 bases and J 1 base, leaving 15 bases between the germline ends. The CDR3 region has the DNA TGTGCCAGTTCCGGGATCAGAGGTTCTGGGGCCAACGTCCTGACTTTC. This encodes CASSGIRGSGANVLTF.